This T cell receptor beta chain was observed in a study of technical replicates of blood from several donors. The table came from immunoSEQ multiplex PCR; TCRdb's copy has only in-frame clones and leaves some out. There are about 76,000 clones in the sample; approximately 86% occur only once, and approximately 5% lies in the top ten. The source is a human donor in good health. Some clones in this sample may be carry-over from other donors' samples. Sequences were obtained from PBMCs.

In DNA, the CDR3 is TGTGCCAGCAGCTCAGGACAGCTTACGAACACTGAAGCTTTCTTT. It codes for CASSSGQLTNTEAFF. The rearrangement uses TRBV5-8 and TRBJ1-1; perhaps TRBD1 as D (6 bases). This CDR3 comprises 15 residues. Germline assignment: CDR1 SGHTS and CDR2 YDEGEE. V was clipped by 3 bases and J by 1 base, with 13 bases between them.